These 6 T cell receptor beta chains were sequenced from one sample in a study of T-cell reconstitution after alpha-beta-depleted transplantation in children. TCRbeta library construction was performed incorporating unique molecular identifiers. Each CDR3 protein is one row after TCRdb ran MiXCR on the PCR reads. The data show hundreds of thousands of distinct CDR3 sequences, with 15% to 20% seen just once and 0.9% to 1.2% held by the top ten. Material: PBMCs from the stem cell graft donor, obtained from the stem cell graft. The receptors stem from a human donor who donated a stem cell graft to a child with acute myeloid leukemia.

The V call is TRBV30, the J call TRBJ2-3; D uncertain. CDR1 is GTSNPN, CDR2 SVGIG, per germline (reference sequence). This CDR3 is 12 amino acids long. Trimming cost V 1 base and J 4 bases, with 6 bases left between them. CDR3 region: CAWSDRPDTQYF. CDR3 bases: TGTGCCTGGAGTGATCGGCCAGATACGCAGTATTTT.

This clonotype was seen repeatedly, ten times or more. The V gene is TRBV12-3 or TRBV12-4, the J gene TRBJ1-5; D gene uncertain. V lost 3 bases and J lost 7, with 7 bases in between. This CDR3 is 12 amino acids long. The CDR3 loop is CASSFSVQPQHF. DNA for the CDR3: TGTGCCAGCAGTTTCTCTGTCCAGCCCCAGCATTTT.

Ten or more counts support this clonotype. The V call is TRBV6-5, the J call TRBJ1-3, with 8 bases fitting TRBD1. The V gene end was trimmed by 4 bases and the J gene end by 1 base; junction bases not matched to a gene: 3. This CDR3 is 15 amino acids long. Looked up from germline, CDR1 is MNHEY and CDR2 is SVGAGI. The CDR3, as DNA: TGTGCCAGCAGTTTAACAGGGGGGTCTGGAAACACCATATATTTT. Translated: CASSLTGGSGNTIYF.

This clonotype was picked up a small number of times. The rearrangement joins TRBV6-1 to TRBJ1-6, with a tentative D call TRBD1 (5 bases). CDR3 length: 16 residues. CDR1 MNHNS and CDR2 SASEGT come from the germline V gene. Trimming took 5 bases from V and 7 from J, leaving 18 bases between them. The CDR3 sequence: CASSPSLGHLNSPLHF. CDR3 in DNA: TGTGCCAGCAGTCCCAGCCTCGGACACCTGAATTCACCCCTCCACTTT.

This clonotype was counted many times. This chain connects TRBV27 to TRBJ1-5; TRBD1 matches 10 bases. Germline V gene data show CDR1 as MNHEY and CDR2 as SMNVEV (reference sequence). The CDR3 sequence is 16 residues long. The trim removed 6 bases at V and 5 bases at J, leaving 10 bases unmatched. The DNA of the CDR3 is TGTGCCAGCAGACCCACTCCGGGACAGGGGTATCAGCCCCAGCATTTT. Translated: CASRPTPGQGYQPQHF.

This clonotype was counted ten times or more. The chain recombines TRBV20-1 with TRBJ1-1, with D possibly matching TRBD1 (6 bases). This CDR3 spans 16 amino acids. Per the germline V gene, CDR1 is DFQATT and CDR2 is SNEGSKA (reference sequence). The V gene lost 3 bases and the J gene lost 3 bases, with 20 bases spanning the gap. The CDR3 here is CSASVPLGGADTEAFF. CDR3 coding DNA: TGCAGTGCTAGCGTTCCCCTCGGGGGGGCCGACACTGAAGCTTTCTTT.